This TCR beta chain derives from a study of blood T cell repertoires in COVID-19 (dated by TCRdb to the early 2020s). Regarding the research as a whole: For ImmuneRACE Cohort 3, a participant was defined as recovered based on two consecutive negative NP/OP PCR tests, clearance by a healthcare professional, or resolution of symptoms. Samples came from the ongoing ImmuneRACE study (first 160 participants) plus 1,254 subjects from 6 global collaborators. The material from the prospective study consisted of cDNA or gDNA derived from T cells, B-cell-depleted T cells, or PBMCs. Samples covering the acute and convalescent phases of COVID-19 were provided by collaborators in the United States, Italy and Spain. A de-identified subject ID, COVID-19 status, age in years and sex were almost always included in the sample metadata. Where available, HLA class I and class II types were obtained from metadata supplied by the sample provider rather than from assay-based typing. Deeply sampled blood TCRbeta repertoires from subjects exposed to, actively infected with, or recovered from COVID-19 were included in the dataset. The repertoires were released in a freely available public database meant as a resource for research on the immune response to SARS-CoV-2. Overall study results and their limits: How much clinical and demographic metadata was included differed by source and by participant, and the metadata was provided uncurated.

In the prospective study, participants were roughly 18 to 95 years old, resided in about 25 geographic areas of the United States, and were enrolled through a virtual design. To assign participants to cohorts, the prospective study relied on clinical history that participants themselves reported in a screening survey and a study questionnaire. In the prospective study, mobile phlebotomists collected whole blood, serum and a nasopharyngeal or oropharyngeal swab from each participant. Participants in the prospective study had the option to provide additional blood draws and questionnaires over an approximately two-month period. Before DNA extraction, blood samples from the prospective study were shipped at room temperature or frozen. The immunoSEQ Assay, a bias-controlled multiplex PCR, was used to amplify TCRbeta CDR3 regions from genomic DNA. Per the original workflow: Nucleated cell counts per sample were estimated from amplification of reference gene primers within the assay. To quantify the absolute abundance of each unique TCRbeta CDR3 rearrangement, sequence reads were collapsed and filtered. For each sample, productive Simpson clonality was calculated by taking the square root of Simpson's diversity index across productive rearrangements. The clones in this table, taken by TCRdb from immuneACCESS, are in-frame only. Not every clone is retained; where verified, under half of the shortfall comes from an unresolved V gene, and the cause of the rest is unknown. That table is the source of V, J and clone size, and D and trimming were worked out from the DNA. The sample contains a few hundred thousand clones, around nine tenths of them found a single time. The ten largest account for around 7% of the sample.

The CDR3 holds 15 amino acids from the cysteine to the phenylalanine. Left in the record is the CDR3 DNA by itself, 45 bases read in frame from the first base. The germline V gene yields MDHEN for CDR1 and SYDVKM for CDR2. Trimming takes 6 bases off V and 3 bases off J; junction bases not matched to a gene: 9. For this clone: Its target antigen remains unknown. No much larger clonotype is one base removed from it; base qualities were not supplied.

Specimen: PBMCs or T cells enriched from blood (not recorded which). This TCR was recovered from a young man in a cohort exposed to, infected with or recovered from COVID-19 (not recorded which). The sequence joins TRBV28 to TRBJ2-7, and 9 junctional nucleotides match TRBD2. For the CDR3, the sequence is CASSPAGTSHYEQYF. The nucleotides read TGTGCCAGCAGCCCAGCCGGGACTAGCCACTACGAGCAGTACTTC. With the portions outside the CDR3 filled from the reference TRBV28 and TRBJ2-7 genes, the complete variable region becomes DVKVTQSSRYLVKRTGEKVFLECVQDMDHENMFWYRQDPGLGLRLIYFSYDVKMKEKGDIPEGYSVSREKKERFSLILESASTNQTSMYLCASSPAGTSHYEQYFGPGTRLTVT.